What follows describes a single TCR beta chain. The record originates from a study of regulatory T cells in long-lasting Graves disease. Arm-PCR with iRepertoire HTBI primers amplified the CDR3 regions for these TCR beta libraries. TCRdb re-called the multiplex PCR reads through MiXCR, storing one row per CDR3 protein. The sample has approximately 270,000 distinct CDR3 sequences, 18% seen once. Time point here: newly diagnosed GD, antithyroid drugs for less than 3 months. PBMC RNA served as the TCR library source. With 4 bases removed from V and 0 bases from J, the gap between germline ends came to 4 bases. The germline V gene has CDR1 SGHAT and CDR2 FQNNGV. CDR3 size: 13 residues. These data were also reused for a study on T cells in Graves' hyperthyroidism and ophthalmopathy.

This TCR came from a woman in her twenties or thirties with Graves disease. V usage is TRBV11-2 and J usage is TRBJ2-4; D is ambiguous. This sample comprised peripheral blood mononuclear cells (PBMCs), obtained at new diagnosis, from a patient treated with antithyroid drugs. CDR3 loop: CASSSAAKNIQYF. The CDR3 DNA sequence: TGTGCCAGCAGCTCCGCAGCCAAAAACATTCAGTACTTC.